The rows below give T cell receptor beta chains drawn from one sample of a study of blood T cell repertoires in COVID-19. Repertoires were generated with immunoSEQ multiplex PCR, while TCRdb's copy carries only in-frame clones and drops some. The sample lists some 70,000 clones, about four fifths occurring once. The sample comprised peripheral blood. The receptors originated from a woman in her seventies with acute or convalescent COVID-19. Each CDR3 is given with its conserved first and last residue. Clone sizes are given selectively: once, few, many, or a class where the clone is expanded.

v_call: TRBV24-1
j_call: TRBJ2-3
clone_size: once
cdr3_aa: CATSFPDGEHTDTQYF

v_call: TRBV30
j_call: TRBJ1-2
clone_size: .
cdr3_aa: CAWSSASIFSYTF

v_call: TRBV6-2/TRBV6-3
j_call: TRBJ1-1
clone_size: medium-sized
cdr3_aa: CASSYGGITEAFF

v_call: TRBV19
j_call: TRBJ1-5
clone_size: .
cdr3_aa: CASSMLVGQGAGQPQHF

v_call: TRBV5-5
j_call: TRBJ2-2
clone_size: .
cdr3_aa: CASSFYSGVNTGELFF

v_call: TRBV6-5
j_call: TRBJ2-2
clone_size: .
cdr3_aa: CASRVGTGELFF

v_call: TRBV29-1
j_call: TRBJ2-3
clone_size: .
cdr3_aa: CSENRHTDTQYF

v_call: TRBV11-2
j_call: TRBJ2-1
clone_size: .
cdr3_aa: CASSPSLAGGGNEQFF

v_call: TRBV5-1
j_call: TRBJ1-1
clone_size: .
cdr3_aa: CASSLDRSNTEAFF

v_call: TRBV7-2
j_call: TRBJ1-1
clone_size: .
cdr3_aa: CASSPSRGQRLSEAFF

v_call: TRBV29-1
j_call: TRBJ2-3
clone_size: .
cdr3_aa: CSVARVLTDTQYF

v_call: TRBV3-1/TRBV3-2
j_call: TRBJ1-2
clone_size: .
cdr3_aa: CASSPRQIKYGYTF

v_call: TRBV4-1
j_call: TRBJ2-2
clone_size: .
cdr3_aa: CASSQGGGQNTGELFF

v_call: TRBV19
j_call: TRBJ1-2
clone_size: .
cdr3_aa: CASSTGTLNYGYTF

v_call: TRBV28
j_call: TRBJ2-7
clone_size: .
cdr3_aa: CASSLPLGSSLDEQYF

v_call: TRBV6-5
j_call: TRBJ2-7
clone_size: .
cdr3_aa: CASTGRTGGYEQYF

v_call: TRBV19
j_call: TRBJ2-5
clone_size: once
cdr3_aa: CASRGSASEGTQYF

v_call: TRBV12-5
j_call: TRBJ2-7
clone_size: .
cdr3_aa: CASAPGTGYDEQYF

v_call: TRBV7-2
j_call: TRBJ2-3
clone_size: .
cdr3_aa: CASSLGLAFDTQYF

v_call: TRBV2
j_call: TRBJ1-5
clone_size: .
cdr3_aa: CASWSGGPGQPQHF

v_call: TRBV7-2
j_call: TRBJ1-1
clone_size: .
cdr3_aa: CASSPVLNTEAFF

v_call: TRBV27
j_call: TRBJ1-5
clone_size: .
cdr3_aa: CASSLARVRGNQPQHF

v_call: TRBV24-1
j_call: TRBJ2-3
clone_size: .
cdr3_aa: CATGRGSTDTQYF

v_call: TRBV3-1/TRBV3-2
j_call: TRBJ1-1
clone_size: .
cdr3_aa: CASSQTRTEAFF

v_call: TRBV5-8
j_call: TRBJ2-1
clone_size: .
cdr3_aa: CASSEGGRAVNEQFF

v_call: TRBV7-9
j_call: TRBJ2-1
clone_size: .
cdr3_aa: CASSETGQGSYNEQFF

v_call: TRBV20-1
j_call: TRBJ2-1
clone_size: once
cdr3_aa: CSARDLTEQFF

v_call: TRBV11-2
j_call: TRBJ2-1
clone_size: .
cdr3_aa: CASSIRLPAYNEQFF

v_call: TRBV4-3
j_call: TRBJ2-3
clone_size: .
cdr3_aa: CASSGGAGGLSRDTQYF

v_call: TRBV6-1
j_call: TRBJ1-2
clone_size: once
cdr3_aa: CASSEAEVWGYTF

v_call: TRBV9
j_call: TRBJ1-1
clone_size: .
cdr3_aa: CASSEGQNTEAFF

v_call: TRBV4-2
j_call: TRBJ2-3
clone_size: .
cdr3_aa: CASSQESHTSTDTQYF

v_call: TRBV27
j_call: TRBJ2-2
clone_size: .
cdr3_aa: CASSSARGRVQPGELFF

v_call: TRBV5-1
j_call: TRBJ2-1
clone_size: .
cdr3_aa: CASSPGLAGAASYNEQFF

v_call: TRBV5-6
j_call: TRBJ1-1
clone_size: .
cdr3_aa: CASSWAKNTEAFF

v_call: TRBV18
j_call: TRBJ1-3
clone_size: few
cdr3_aa: CASSTGPGNTIYF

v_call: TRBV21-1
j_call: TRBJ2-3
clone_size: .
cdr3_aa: CASSKGTSVVPDTQYF